The TCR beta chain under discussion was sequenced for a study of blood T cell repertoires in COVID-19. Across the study: The United States, Italy and Spain provided the acute and convalescent COVID-19 samples. T cells, B-cell-depleted T cells, or PBMCs supplied cDNA or gDNA.

This CDR3 is 16 amino acids long. Germline trimming cut 5 bases from V and 1 base from J; bases unmatched to any gene: 7. The germline gives CDR1 SGHTA, CDR2 FQGTGA. Enrolled during active infection, Seattle patients were then followed longitudinally. In the original analysis: Amplification with reference gene primers provided the estimates of nucleated cell counts. Profiling relied on immunoSEQ multiplex PCR, and the TCRdb table lists in-frame clones only, not all of them. That table gives V, J and clone size, and the DNA gave D and trimming. The sample holds more than 60,000 clones, 75% to 90% seen once.

The specimen sequenced was peripheral blood. The receptor comes from an elderly man with COVID-19, enrolled during active disease. This sequence joins TRBV7-3 and TRBJ1-3, with 8 positions matching TRBD1. The CDR3 sequence: CASSPGGQPSGNTIYF. CDR3 coding DNA: TGTGCCAGCAGCCCAGGGGGCCAACCATCTGGAAACACCATATATTTT. The variable domain in full, with the rest retrieved from reference TRBV7-3 and TRBJ1-3, is GAGVSQTPSNKVTEKGKYVELRCDPISGHTALYWYRQSLGQGPEFLIYFQGTGAADDSGLPNDRFFAVRPEGSVSTLKIQRTERGDSAVYLCASSPGGQPSGNTIYFGEGSWLTVV.